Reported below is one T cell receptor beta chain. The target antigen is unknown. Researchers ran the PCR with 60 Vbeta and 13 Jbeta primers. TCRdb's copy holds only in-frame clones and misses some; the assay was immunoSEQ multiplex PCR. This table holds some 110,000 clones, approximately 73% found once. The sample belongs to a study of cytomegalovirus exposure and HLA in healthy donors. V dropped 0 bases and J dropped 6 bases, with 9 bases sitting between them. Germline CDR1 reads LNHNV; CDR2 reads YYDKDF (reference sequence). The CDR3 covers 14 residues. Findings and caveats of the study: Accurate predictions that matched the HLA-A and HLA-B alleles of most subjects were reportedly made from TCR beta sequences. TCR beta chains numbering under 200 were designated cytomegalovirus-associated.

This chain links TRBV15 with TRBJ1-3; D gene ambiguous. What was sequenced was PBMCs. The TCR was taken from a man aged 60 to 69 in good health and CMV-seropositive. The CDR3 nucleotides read TGTGCCACCAGCAGAGATGTCAGTTCAAACACCATATATTTT. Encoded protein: CATSRDVSSNTIYF. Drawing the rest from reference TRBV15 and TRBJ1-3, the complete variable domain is DAMVIQNPRYQVTQFGKPVTLSCSQTLNHNVMYWYQQKSSQAPKLLFHYYDKDFNNEADTPDNFQSRRPNTSFCFLDIRSPGLGDTAMYLCATSRDVSSNTIYFGEGSWLTVV.